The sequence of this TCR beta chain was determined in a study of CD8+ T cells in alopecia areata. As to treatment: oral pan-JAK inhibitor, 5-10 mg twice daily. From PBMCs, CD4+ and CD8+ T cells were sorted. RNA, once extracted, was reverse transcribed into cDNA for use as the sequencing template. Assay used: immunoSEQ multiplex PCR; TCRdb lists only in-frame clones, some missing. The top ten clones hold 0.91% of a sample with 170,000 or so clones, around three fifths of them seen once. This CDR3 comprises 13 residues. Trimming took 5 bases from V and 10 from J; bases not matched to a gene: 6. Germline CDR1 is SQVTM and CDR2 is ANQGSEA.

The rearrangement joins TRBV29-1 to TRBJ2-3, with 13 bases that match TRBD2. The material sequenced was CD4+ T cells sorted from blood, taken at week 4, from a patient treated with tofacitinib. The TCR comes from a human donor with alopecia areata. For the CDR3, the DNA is TGCAGCGTTTTTCGGACTAGCGGGGGCGCGCAGTATTTT. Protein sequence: CSVFRTSGGAQYF.